The 17 T cell receptor beta chains listed next were all sequenced from one sample in a study of T-cell memory formation after mild COVID-19. From the 5' RACE reads, TCRdb called clonotypes with MiXCR, one entry per CDR3 protein. Among 540,000 or so distinct CDR3 sequences, over 20% were seen once, and the ten largest hold roughly an eighth. Sequencing was carried out using PBMCs or a T cell subset sorted from them (not recorded which). The receptor set was obtained from an adult woman who had mild COVID-19 (a few samples of this study predate the infection). Cell type and time point are not known.

This clonotype was counted between two and nine times. The V gene is TRBV4-2, the J gene TRBJ2-5; TRBD1 agrees at 7 bases. J was trimmed by 7 bases and V by 1 base; bases with no gene match: 9. Germline-derived CDR1 and CDR2 are LGHNA and YNFKEQ. The CDR3 loop spans 15 amino acids. CDR3: CASSQVSGQAGTQYF. The CDR3 DNA reads as TGTGCCAGCAGCCAAGTATCCGGACAGGCGGGGACCCAGTACTTC.

This clonotype was found a few times. V is TRBV9 and J is TRBJ2-3; 7 nucleotides match TRBD2. V was pared by 0 bases and J by 0 bases, with 13 bases of the junction left unmatched. Germline-derived CDR1 and CDR2 are SGDLS and YYNGEE. The CDR3 runs 19 residues. The CDR3 region is CASSVVPASGTSSTDTQYF. DNA for the CDR3: TGTGCCAGCAGCGTAGTGCCGGCTAGCGGAACCTCTAGCACAGATACGCAGTATTTT.

This sequence joins TRBV4-1 and TRBJ1-2; TRBD1 aligns across 9 bases. After removal of 1 base from V and 3 bases from J, the junction contained 6 bases not matched to a gene. The V gene's germline CDR1 is MGHRA and CDR2 YSYEKL. This CDR3 spans 16 amino acids. In nucleotides, the CDR3 is TGCGCCAGCAGCCAAGCCCCCACAGGGGGCGACTATGGCTACACCTTC. Translating it yields CASSQAPTGGDYGYTF.

The CDR3 is CASSGGAGVDYNEQFF. In nucleotides, the CDR3 is TGCGCCAGCAGCGGGGGGGCCGGGGTTGACTACAATGAGCAGTTCTTC. This chain links TRBV5-1 with TRBJ2-1; D might be TRBD2 (7 bases). The CDR3 is made up of 16 amino acids. The V end lost 4 bases, the J end lost 3 bases, and 17 bases lay between the germline ends. The V gene's germline CDR1 is SGHRS and CDR2 YFSETQ.

V usage is TRBV20-1 and J usage is TRBJ2-1, with 11 bases aligning to TRBD2. The CDR3 length is 17 residues. The germline V gene encodes CDR1 DFQATT and CDR2 SNEGSKA (reference sequence). V lost 3 bases to trimming and J lost 7 bases; unmatched junction nucleotides: 14. The CDR3 is CSASAILLAGDLNEQFF. CDR3 nucleotide sequence: TGCAGTGCTAGTGCCATTCTACTAGCGGGAGATTTGAATGAGCAGTTCTTC.

CDR3 amino acids: CAIKGTSGGPSYNEQFF. DNA for the CDR3: TGTGCCATCAAGGGGACTAGCGGGGGACCCTCCTACAATGAGCAGTTCTTC. The chain has TRBV10-3 and TRBJ2-1, with 14 nucleotides matching TRBD2. V lost 7 bases to trimming and J lost 0 bases; unmatched junction nucleotides: 5. The CDR3 covers 17 residues. Germline assignment: CDR1 ENHRY and CDR2 SYGVKD.

This chain joins TRBV4-2 and TRBJ1-1; unclear D gene. V dropped 2 bases and J dropped 2 bases, with 3 bases sitting between them. The germline V gene encodes CDR1 LGHNA and CDR2 YNFKEQ. CDR3 length equals 12 residues. The chain's CDR3 is CASSQFNTEAFF. CDR3 nucleotide sequence: TGTGCCAGCAGCCAATTTAACACTGAAGCTTTCTTT.

This clonotype appeared a single time. The chain carries TRBV19 and TRBJ1-1, with TRBD1 identical over 7 bases. The CDR3 is made up of 14 amino acids. Germline lookup yields CDR1 LNHDA and CDR2 SQIVND (reference sequence). J gave up 2 bases and V 7 bases, and 7 bases lay outside the gene matches. CDR3 loop: CASTWTGPNTEAFF. The CDR3, as DNA: TGTGCCAGTACTTGGACAGGCCCTAACACTGAAGCTTTCTTT. The full variable domain, rest sourced from reference TRBV19 and TRBJ1-1, is DGGITQSPKYLFRKEGQNVTLSCEQNLNHDAMYWYRQDPGQGLRLIYYSQIVNDFQKGDIAEGYSVSREKKESFPLTVTSAQKNPTAFYLCASTWTGPNTEAFFGQGTRLTVV.

J is TRBJ2-2 and V is TRBV6-6; D is tentatively TRBD1 or TRBD2 (5 bases each). CDR1 and CDR2 from the germline V gene are MNHNY and SVGAGI (reference sequence). V lost 11 bases to trimming and J lost 1 base, with 17 bases between them. The CDR3 has 15 amino acids. In DNA, the CDR3 is TGTGCCGTCACTCTCGGGGCCCTGAACACCGGGGAGCTGTTTTTT. Translation: CAVTLGALNTGELFF.

The chain has TRBV3-1 and TRBJ2-1; 7 positions match TRBD2. CDR3 length equals 13 residues. Germline lookup yields CDR1 LGHDT and CDR2 YNNKEL (reference sequence). With V trimmed by 6 bases and J by 7 bases, 6 bases remained unmatched. The CDR3 spells CASRSGTGNEQFF. The CDR3, as DNA: TGTGCCAGCAGAAGCGGGACGGGAAATGAGCAGTTCTTC.

CDR3 in amino acids: CASRTPGGGTGELFF. DNA for the CDR3: TGTGCCAGCAGGACCCCAGGGGGAGGCACCGGGGAGCTGTTTTTT. The chain recombines TRBV12-3 or TRBV12-4 with TRBJ2-2, with D possibly TRBD1 on 7 matching bases. Trimming shortened V by 6 bases and J by 4 bases, and 15 bases separated the two germline ends. The CDR3 covers 15 residues.

V usage is TRBV5-1 and J usage is TRBJ2-1; D is ambiguous. CDR1 and CDR2 from the germline V gene are SGHRS and YFSETQ. Between the trimmed V and J ends, which lost 0 bases and 4 bases, there was a span of 14 bases. The CDR3 consists of 16 residues. Written as DNA, the CDR3 is TGCGCCAGCAGCTTGGCCCCCCGGGTAGATTACAATGAGCAGTTCTTC. Its protein is CASSLAPRVDYNEQFF.

The V gene is TRBV5-1, the J gene TRBJ1-1; 11 positions agree with TRBD1. V lost 0 bases and J lost 1; bases outside the gene matches: 2. This CDR3 contains 16 residues. Germline CDR1 is SGHRS and CDR2 is YFSETQ. The CDR3 loop is CASSLGTGGANTEAFF. CDR3 in DNA: TGCGCCAGCAGCTTGGGGACAGGGGGCGCGAACACTGAAGCTTTCTTT. The complete variable domain, with remaining parts taken from reference TRBV5-1 and TRBJ1-1, reads KAGVTQTPRYLIKTRGQQVTLSCSPISGHRSVSWYQQTPGQGLQFLFEYFSETQRNKGNFPGRFSGRQFSNSRSEMNVSTLELGDSALYLCASSLGTGGANTEAFFGQGTRLTVV.

In this sample, this clonotype turned up once. The chain carries TRBV21-1 and TRBJ1-5; the table assigns TRBD1, which was not confirmed against the DNA. TRBV21-1 is listed as a pseudogene. The CDR3 is made up of 15 amino acids. The CDR3 DNA is TGTGCCAGCGGGGACCGGACAGCTAAGAATCAGCCCCAGCATTTT. Translation: CASGDRTAKNQPQHF.

This clonotype was seen many times. The chain couples TRBV12-3 or TRBV12-4 to TRBJ2-5, with D uncertain. V was clipped by 5 bases and J by 4 bases, with 5 bases between them. The CDR3 consists of 11 residues. CDR3 nucleotide sequence: TGTGCCAGCAGTCGACGAGAGACCCAGTACTTC. This translates into CASSRRETQYF.

This clonotype has just a few counts. The chain carries TRBV7-9 and TRBJ1-2, with D uncertain. Trimming removed 1 base from V and 4 bases from J, with 10 bases in between. CDR3 length equals 14 residues. CDR1 is SEHNR, CDR2 FQNEAQ, per germline (reference sequence). CDR3 nucleotide sequence: TGTGCCAGCAGCTTAGTAAATCGCGGCTATGGCTACACCTTC. Amino acids: CASSLVNRGYGYTF.

The V call is TRBV7-9, the J call TRBJ1-2, with D maybe TRBD1 (5 bases). Germline assignment: CDR1 SEHNR and CDR2 FQNEAQ (reference sequence). V lost 6 bases and J 4 bases, leaving 12 bases between the germline ends. The length of the CDR3 is 13 residues. The CDR3 sequence is CASSLPGRYGYTF. CDR3 coding DNA: TGTGCCAGCAGTTTACCGGGACGCTATGGCTACACCTTC.